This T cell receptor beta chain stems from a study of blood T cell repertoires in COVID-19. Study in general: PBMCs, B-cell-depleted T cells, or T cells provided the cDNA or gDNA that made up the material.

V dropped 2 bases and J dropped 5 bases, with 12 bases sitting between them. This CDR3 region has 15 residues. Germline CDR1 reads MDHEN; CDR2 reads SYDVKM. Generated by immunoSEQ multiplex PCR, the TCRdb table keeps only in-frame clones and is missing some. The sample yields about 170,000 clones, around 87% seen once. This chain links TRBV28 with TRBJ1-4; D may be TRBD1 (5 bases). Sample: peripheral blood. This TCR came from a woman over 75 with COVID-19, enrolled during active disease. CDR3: CASSLVGDWNEKLFF. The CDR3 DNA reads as TGTGCCAGCAGTTTAGTAGGGGACTGGAATGAAAAACTGTTTTTT.